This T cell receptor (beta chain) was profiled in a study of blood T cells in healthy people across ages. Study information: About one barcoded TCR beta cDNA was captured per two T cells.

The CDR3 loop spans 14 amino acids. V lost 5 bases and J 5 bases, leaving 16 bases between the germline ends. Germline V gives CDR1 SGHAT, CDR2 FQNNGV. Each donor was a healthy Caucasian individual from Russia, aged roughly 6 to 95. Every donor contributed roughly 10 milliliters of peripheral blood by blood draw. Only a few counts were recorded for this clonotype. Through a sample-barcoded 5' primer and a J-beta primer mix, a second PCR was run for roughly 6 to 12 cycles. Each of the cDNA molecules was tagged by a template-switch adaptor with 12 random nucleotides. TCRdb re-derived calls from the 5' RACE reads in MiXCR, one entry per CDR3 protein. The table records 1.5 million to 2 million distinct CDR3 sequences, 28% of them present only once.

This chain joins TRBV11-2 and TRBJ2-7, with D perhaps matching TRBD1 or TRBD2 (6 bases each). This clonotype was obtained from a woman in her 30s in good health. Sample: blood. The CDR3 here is CASSPAGGGNEQYF. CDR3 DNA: TGTGCCAGCAGCCCAGCCGGAGGGGGTAACGAGCAGTACTTC.